Below are 14 T cell receptor beta chains sequenced from a single sample in a study of blood T cell repertoires in COVID-19. Repertoires were generated with immunoSEQ multiplex PCR, while TCRdb's copy carries only in-frame clones and drops some. The data show about 120,000 clones, around 77% seen once. The sequenced sample consisted of peripheral blood. The receptors here all came from a human donor in a cohort sampled during active COVID-19.

This chain uses TRBV23-1 with TRBJ2-6; D is ambiguous. TRBV23-1 is identified as an open reading frame with a role that is uncertain. This CDR3 contains 16 residues. V lost 4 bases to trimming and J lost 3 bases, with 13 bases between them. The CDR3 loop reads CASSRRRWNGANVLTF. The CDR3 DNA reads TGCGCCAGCAGTCGGCGCAGGTGGAATGGGGCCAACGTCCTGACTTTC.

This chain joins TRBV7-2 and TRBJ2-7; possible D gene TRBD1, 8 bases. Trimming removed 6 bases at V and 4 bases at J, with 16 bases between. The CDR3 length is 14 residues. In germline, CDR1 is SGHTA, CDR2 FQGNSA. CDR3 region: CASRTGQGGYEQYF. The CDR3 coding sequence is TGTGCCAGCAGGACTGGACAGGGAGGGTACGAGCAGTACTTC.

The chain carries TRBV11-2 and TRBJ2-1; TRBD2 aligns across 7 bases. The trim removed 1 base at V and 0 bases at J, leaving 9 bases unmatched. This CDR3 region has 18 residues. Germline loops: CDR1 SGHAT, CDR2 FQNNGV. CDR3 DNA: TGTGCCAGCAGCTTAGGATCTAGCGGCTCGAGCTCCTACAATGAGCAGTTCTTC. This translates into CASSLGSSGSSSYNEQFF.

A few counts support this clone. The gene calls are TRBV5-1 and TRBJ1-3, with a tentative D call TRBD1 (6 bases). Trimming removed 3 bases at V and 5 bases at J, with 9 bases between. The CDR3 has 13 residues. The germline CDR1 and CDR2 sequences are SGHRS and YFSETQ. Written as DNA, the CDR3 is TGCGCCAGCAGCTCCGACAGGAGAAACACCATATATTTT. It specifies CASSSDRRNTIYF.

This clone turned up a few times. The chain joins TRBV11-3 to TRBJ2-6; D not resolved. The CDR3 has 14 residues. Germline loops: CDR1 SGHNT, CDR2 YENEEA. V lost 3 bases to trimming and J lost 2 bases, with 5 bases between them. CDR3 in amino acids: CASSLSAGANVLTF. CDR3 nucleotide sequence: TGTGCCAGCAGCTTGTCGGCTGGGGCCAACGTCCTGACTTTC. The entire variable domain, with the rest obtained from reference TRBV11-3 and TRBJ2-6, is as follows: EAGVVQSPRYKIIEKKQPVAFWCNPISGHNTLYWYLQNLGQGPELLIRYENEEAVDDSQLPKDRFSAERLKGVDSTLKIQPAELGDSAVYLCASSLSAGANVLTFGAGSRLTVL.

V usage is TRBV30 and J usage is TRBJ2-7; 8 positions match TRBD1. Germline-derived CDR1 and CDR2 are GTSNPN and SVGIG (reference sequence). V shed 2 bases, J shed 7 bases, and the junction held 7 bases outside the gene matches. The length of the CDR3 is 13 residues. CDR3 sequence: CAWSWTGSGEQYF. The CDR3 DNA sequence: TGTGCCTGGAGTTGGACAGGGTCCGGAGAGCAGTACTTC.

The rearrangement links TRBV7-8 to TRBJ2-7; maybe TRBD1 (5 bases). Germline V gives CDR1 SGHVS, CDR2 FQNEAQ. V was shortened by 2 bases and J by 4 bases, with 12 bases between the two germline ends. The CDR3 consists of 14 residues. DNA of the CDR3: TGTGCCAGCAGCTTAAAAGGGGCGGATTACGAGCAGTACTTC. This gives the protein CASSLKGADYEQYF.

In DNA form, the CDR3 reads TGTGCCAGTAGTATCTGGCCGAAAGAGACCCAGTACTTC. Protein sequence: CASSIWPKETQYF. The chain joins TRBV19 to TRBJ2-5; D unclear. This CDR3 is built from 13 residues. CDR1 and CDR2 (germline): LNHDA, SQIVND (reference sequence). V dropped 3 bases and J dropped 3 bases, with 8 bases sitting between them.

The chain employs TRBV7-2 and TRBJ2-7, with TRBD2 matching 9 bases. Germline trimming cut 4 bases from V and 2 bases from J; bases unmatched to any gene: 3. This CDR3 is built from 14 residues. The germline V gene has CDR1 SGHTA and CDR2 FQGNSA. In DNA, the CDR3 is TGTGCCAGCAGCTCTTTAGCGGGGGCCTACGAGCAGTACTTC. Its protein product is CASSSLAGAYEQYF.

This chain links TRBV5-6 with TRBJ1-3; TRBD1 aligns across 7 bases. The CDR3 contains 15 residues. The ends lost 0 bases at V and 2 bases at J; junction bases unmatched: 2. The germline V gene has CDR1 SGHDT and CDR2 YYEEEE. The CDR3 reads CASSLVRGAGNTIYF. The CDR3 DNA follows: TGTGCCAGCAGCTTGGTCAGGGGGGCTGGAAACACCATATATTTT.

V and J are TRBV6-1 and TRBJ1-2, with 7 bases that match TRBD1. Germline lookup yields CDR1 MNHNS and CDR2 SASEGT. CDR3 length equals 15 residues. The ends lost 3 bases at V and 8 bases at J; junction bases unmatched: 12. CDR3 sequence (DNA): TGTGCCAGCAGTGATCCGGACAGGTATCAGGAAGGCTACACCTTC. Translated, it gives CASSDPDRYQEGYTF.

The CDR3 DNA sequence: TGTGCCAGTCGGGGGGGACAGGGAGGAGGACAGCCCCAGCATTTT. It encodes CASRGGQGGGQPQHF. This chain links TRBV19 with TRBJ1-5; 9 nucleotides agree with TRBD1. In germline, CDR1 is LNHDA, CDR2 SQIVND (reference sequence). V shed 8 bases and J 7 bases; nucleotides not matched to a gene: 12. CDR3 length equals 15 residues.

This sequence joins TRBV14 and TRBJ1-1; unclear D gene. Germline assignment: CDR1 SGHDN and CDR2 FVKESK. The CDR3 sequence is 14 residues long. V lost 7 bases and J lost 3, with 15 bases in between. The CDR3 region has the DNA TGTGCCAGCACCCTAGGGCCAGCGGACACTGAAGCTTTCTTT. It translates to CASTLGPADTEAFF.

The genes are TRBV6-5 and TRBJ1-1; D possibly corresponds to TRBD1 (6 bases). In germline, CDR1 is MNHEY, CDR2 SVGAGI. With 6 bases removed from V and 1 base from J, the gap between germline ends came to 12 bases. The CDR3 loop spans 14 amino acids. CDR3 region: CASRSTGSNTEAFF. CDR3 nucleotides: TGTGCCAGCAGAAGCACAGGGTCGAACACTGAAGCTTTCTTT.